The rows below give T cell receptor beta chains drawn from one sample of a study of blood T cell repertoires in COVID-19. TCRdb keeps only in-frame clones here, not all; method: immunoSEQ multiplex PCR. The table records more than 55,000 clones, approximately 73% of them present only once. Sequenced: peripheral blood. The origin of the receptors is a woman aged 50 to 60 with active or convalescent COVID-19. The CDR3 runs from the conserved cysteine through the conserved F or W. A D gene is named only where the DNA matches it firmly. Part of the rows lack a size; the others show once, few, many or a class for expanded clones.

d_call clone_size j_call v_call cdr3_nt cdr3_aa
. . TRBJ1-2 TRBV20-1 TGCAGTGCTAGTGCCAGACAGGTGATAAGCTATGGCTACACCTTC CSASARQVISYGYTF
. . TRBJ1-2 TRBV5-7 TGTGCCAGCAGCTTGGTGTGTGGCTCCAGGAGGTATGGCTACACCTTC CASSLVCGSRRYGYTF
. . TRBJ2-1 TRBV5-1 TGCGCCAGCAGCTTGGCCGAGGGTTTTGTGGATGAGCAGTTCTTC CASSLAEGFVDEQFF
TRBD1 . TRBJ1-6 TRBV5-1 TGCGCCAGTAGGGACCGGGACAGGGGTAATTCACCCCTCCACTTT CASRDRDRGNSPLHF
TRBD1 . TRBJ2-6 TRBV9 TGTGCCAGCAGCGTTGAGACAGGGAGCCCCACTGGGGCCAACGTCCTGACTTTC CASSVETGSPTGANVLTF
. . TRBJ2-1 TRBV5-6 TGTGCCAGCAGTGAAGAGAATGAGCAGTTCTTC CASSEENEQFF
TRBD1 . TRBJ1-5 TRBV6-2/TRBV6-3 TGTGCCAGCAGTCGCACCGGGACAGGGGGCCTCCGGAGGTTCGGCAATCAGCCCCAGCATTTT CASSRTGTGGLRRFGNQPQHF
. . TRBJ1-2 TRBV12-3/TRBV12-4 TGTGCCATCTCGGACAGCCACTATGGCTACACCTTC CAISDSHYGYTF
TRBD1 . TRBJ1-1 TRBV5-1 TGCGCCAGCAGCTCGGGACAGGAGGTGGGAACTGAAGCTTTCTTT CASSSGQEVGTEAFF
TRBD1 once TRBJ1-4 TRBV5-6 TGTGCCAGCAGCTCTTACGAACCGGGACAGGGAGCAACTAATGAAAAACTGTTTTTT CASSSYEPGQGATNEKLFF
TRBD2 . TRBJ2-2 TRBV24-1 TGTGCCACCAGTGATAGCGGGAGGAGGACCGGGGAGCTGTTTTTT CATSDSGRRTGELFF
. . TRBJ2-1 TRBV19 TGTGCCAGTAGTATCCGGCTAGCGTCGTCCCTGGGGAATGAGCAGTTCTTC CASSIRLASSLGNEQFF
TRBD2 . TRBJ2-1 TRBV5-4 TGTGCCAGCAGCCTGGGACTAGCGGGAAATGAGAATGAGCAGTTCTTC CASSLGLAGNENEQFF
TRBD1 . TRBJ1-4 TRBV6-1 TGTGCCAGCAGTGAGGGACAGGGTAATGAAAAACTGTTTTTT CASSEGQGNEKLFF
TRBD2 once TRBJ2-2 TRBV18 TGTGCCAGCTCACATACTGGACTAGCGCCCAGGTTAGGGGAGCTGTTTTTT CASSHTGLAPRLGELFF
TRBD1 once TRBJ1-1 TRBV4-2 TGTGCCAGCAGCCTTCCCGGGACAGGGAGCACTGAAGCTTTCTTT CASSLPGTGSTEAFF
. . TRBJ1-5 TRBV27 TGTGCCAGCAGTTTACAGGGAAATCAGCCCCAGCATTTT CASSLQGNQPQHF
TRBD2 . TRBJ2-7 TRBV7-2 TGTGCCAGCAGCTTAGAGAAGGCGGGAGGGCTATACGAGCAGTACTTC CASSLEKAGGLYEQYF
. . TRBJ2-7 TRBV12-3/TRBV12-4 TGTGCCAGCAGTTATGGGGCAGGGTACGAGCAGTACTTC CASSYGAGYEQYF
. . TRBJ1-2 TRBV18 TGTGCCAGCTCAGCACGGGGGGGCCAAGGCTACACCTTC CASSARGGQGYTF
. . TRBJ1-2 TRBV18 TGTGCCAGCTCCCGCGGAGAAGCCCCAAGGGGCTACACCTTC CASSRGEAPRGYTF
TRBD2 . TRBJ2-7 TRBV5-4 TGTGCCAGCAGCCTCAAGCGGCAGGGGGGACTAGCGGGAGCCGGAGAGCAGTACTTC CASSLKRQGGLAGAGEQYF